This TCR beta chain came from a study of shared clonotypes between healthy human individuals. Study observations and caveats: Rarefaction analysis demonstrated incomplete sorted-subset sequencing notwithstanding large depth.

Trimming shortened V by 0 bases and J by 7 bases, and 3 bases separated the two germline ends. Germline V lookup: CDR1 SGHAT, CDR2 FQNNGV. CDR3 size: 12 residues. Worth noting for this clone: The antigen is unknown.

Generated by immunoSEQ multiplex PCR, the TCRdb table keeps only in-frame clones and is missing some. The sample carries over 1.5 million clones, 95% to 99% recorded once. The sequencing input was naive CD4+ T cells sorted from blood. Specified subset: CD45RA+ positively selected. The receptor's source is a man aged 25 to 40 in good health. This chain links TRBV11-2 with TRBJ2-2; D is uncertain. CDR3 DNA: TGTGCCAGCAGCTTAGAAATCGGGGAGCTGTTTTTT. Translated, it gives CASSLEIGELFF.